This is a list of T cell receptor beta chains from one sample in a study of T cell repertoires in cytomegalovirus infection. Via MiXCR, TCRdb re-called the reads, giving one row per CDR3 protein. The sample lists about 200,000 distinct CDR3 sequences, 9.5% occurring once. Sequenced sample: PBMCs. Receptor source: a human donor in good health (CMV status not recorded). Some clones in this sample may be carry-over from other donors' samples. The CDR3 runs from the conserved cysteine through the conserved F or W. A D gene is named only where the DNA matches it firmly. Not all rows give a size; the values are once, few, many and, for expanded clones, a class.

size	V	D	J	CDR3	DNA
many	TRBV7-2	NA	TRBJ1-1	CASSSALRQNTEAFF	TGTGCCAGCAGCTCAGCCCTCCGACAGAACACTGAAGCTTTCTTT
many	TRBV11-2	TRBD2	TRBJ2-3	CASSLDPSGGIGDTQYF	TGTGCCAGCAGCTTAGACCCCAGCGGGGGGATAGGAGATACGCAGTATTTT
many	TRBV11-2	TRBD2	TRBJ2-3	CASSLLAGGGATQYF	TGTGCCAGCAGCTTATTAGCGGGAGGGGGAGCTACGCAGTATTTT
many	TRBV5-6	NA	TRBJ1-1	CASSLHRDTRDTEAFF	TGTGCCAGCAGCCTACACCGGGACACCCGGGACACTGAAGCTTTCTTT
many	TRBV10-3	TRBD2	TRBJ2-1	CAIRGLAGGDEQFF	TGTGCCATCAGAGGACTAGCGGGAGGCGATGAGCAGTTCTTC
many	TRBV4-1	TRBD2	TRBJ2-1	CASSQEFSGGDEQFF	TGCGCCAGCAGCCAAGAGTTTAGCGGGGGGGATGAGCAGTTCTTC
many	TRBV28	TRBD2	TRBJ2-1	CASRTSGGNNEQFF	TGTGCCAGCCGGACTAGCGGGGGAAACAATGAGCAGTTCTTC
few	TRBV19	TRBD1	TRBJ1-5	CASSTGQGRQPQHF	TGTGCCAGTAGTACGGGACAGGGTCGGCAGCCCCAGCATTTT
many	TRBV10-3	TRBD2	TRBJ2-7	CAISVSSGRAYEQYF	TGTGCCATCAGTGTTTCTAGCGGGAGGGCCTACGAGCAGTACTTC
NA	TRBV28	NA	TRBJ2-7	CASSPAGSSYEQYF	TGTGCCAGCAGTCCGGCCGGGAGCTCCTACGAGCAGTACTTC
many	TRBV7-8	NA	TRBJ2-4	CASSPRGLRGAKNIQYF	TGTGCCAGCAGCCCCCGGGGACTTCGGGGGGCCAAAAACATTCAGTACTTC
NA	TRBV7-6	NA	TRBJ2-3	CASSLETGDTQYF	TGTGCCAGCAGCTTAGAGACGGGAGATACGCAGTATTTT
many	TRBV7-2	TRBD1	TRBJ1-1	CASSHHQGAWEAFF	TGTGCCAGCAGCCACCATCAGGGGGCTTGGGAAGCTTTCTTT
many	TRBV5-1	NA	TRBJ1-1	CASSLVVNTEAFF	TGCGCCAGCAGCTTGGTAGTGAACACTGAAGCTTTCTTT
many	TRBV6-2/TRBV6-3	NA	TRBJ2-2	CASSYSPGDTGELFF	TGTGCCAGCAGTTACTCTCCCGGAGACACCGGGGAGCTGTTTTTT
many	TRBV7-8	TRBD1	TRBJ1-1	CASSHPGGTEAFF	TGTGCCAGCAGCCACCCAGGGGGCACTGAAGCTTTCTTT
many	TRBV7-3	NA	TRBJ2-2	CASSLSMTGELFF	TGTGCCAGCAGCTTGAGCATGACCGGGGAGCTGTTTTTT
many	TRBV7-2	NA	TRBJ1-4	CASSWTDEKLFF	TGTGCCAGCAGCTGGACGGATGAAAAACTGTTTTTT
many	TRBV12-3/TRBV12-4	TRBD1	TRBJ2-7	CASSLGGTGIAYEQYF	TGTGCCAGCAGTTTAGGAGGGACAGGAATCGCCTACGAGCAGTACTTC
many	TRBV28	NA	TRBJ2-7	CASREGTNYEQYF	TGTGCCAGCAGGGAGGGGACAAACTACGAGCAGTACTTC
few	TRBV2	TRBD1	TRBJ1-5	CASLRDRGFGQPQHF	TGTGCCAGCCTCCGGGACAGGGGTTTTGGTCAGCCCCAGCATTTT
NA	TRBV10-3	NA	TRBJ1-2	CAISADRNYGYTF	TGTGCCATCAGTGCGGACAGAAACTATGGCTACACCTTC
few	TRBV28	NA	TRBJ2-7	CASSPGGPYEQYF	TGTGCCAGCAGCCCGGGGGGCCCCTACGAGCAGTACTTC
many	TRBV25-1	NA	TRBJ2-1	CASRNRVLFYNEQFF	TGTGCCAGCAGAAACAGGGTTCTTTTCTACAATGAGCAGTTCTTC
NA	TRBV7-8	NA	TRBJ1-1	CASSLSNTAAFF	TGTGCCAGCAGCCTATCGAACACTGCAGCTTTCTTT
many	TRBV7-8	NA	TRBJ2-1	CASSLTPTSYNEQFF	TGTGCCAGCAGCTTGACACCTACTTCCTACAATGAGCAGTTCTTC
NA	TRBV28	TRBD1	TRBJ1-4	CAGGQGGEKLFF	TGTGCCGGGGGACAGGGTGGCGAAAAACTGTTTTTT
NA	TRBV12-3/TRBV12-4	TRBD1	TRBJ1-3	CASRSQGARSGNPIYF	TGTGCCAGCAGATCCCAGGGGGCCCGCTCTGGAAACCCCATATATTTT
many	TRBV7-2	TRBD1	TRBJ1-5	CASSLGTGGQNQPQHF	TGTGCCAGCAGCTTAGGAACAGGGGGTCAGAATCAGCCCCAGCATTTT
NA	TRBV2	NA	TRBJ1-6	CASSEAPSLHF	TGTGCCAGCAGTGAAGCTCCCTCCCTCCACTTT
many	TRBV24-1	NA	TRBJ1-2	CATSDTERANYGYTF	TGTGCCACCAGTGATACAGAACGAGCTAACTATGGCTACACCTTC
few	TRBV20-1	NA	TRBJ2-3	CSASRSGGGTDTQYF	TGCAGTGCTAGTCGATCAGGAGGGGGTACAGATACGCAGTATTTT
many	TRBV6-2/TRBV6-3	NA	TRBJ1-5	CASRPRGVDQPQHF	TGTGCCAGCCGACCCAGAGGGGTAGATCAGCCCCAGCATTTT
many	TRBV7-2	TRBD2	TRBJ2-2	CASSPLAGAIGELFF	TGTGCCAGCAGCCCGTTAGCGGGAGCGATCGGGGAGCTGTTTTTT
few	TRBV5-5	TRBD2	TRBJ2-3	CASRRLRLAGGITDTQYF	TGTGCCAGCAGGAGGCTCAGGCTAGCGGGAGGGATCACAGATACGCAGTATTTT
many	TRBV4-2	NA	TRBJ1-2	CASSPKRGGDGYTF	TGTGCCAGCAGCCCCAAAAGGGGAGGGGATGGCTACACCTTC
few	TRBV7-3	NA	TRBJ2-5	CASSLNGGRETQYF	TGTGCCAGCAGCTTAAACGGGGGCCGAGAGACCCAGTACTTC
many	TRBV6-2/TRBV6-3	NA	TRBJ1-1	CASSSTDRGKAFF	TGTGCCAGCAGTTCCACGGACCGCGGGAAAGCTTTCTTT
many	TRBV6-2/TRBV6-3	TRBD1	TRBJ2-6	CASSTGTGGPSGANVLTF	TGTGCCAGCAGTACCGGGACAGGGGGCCCCTCTGGGGCCAACGTCCTGACTTTC
few	TRBV6-8	NA	TRBJ1-1	CASSYRGLSNTEAFF	TGTGCCAGCAGTTACCGGGGTCTATCGAACACTGAAGCTTTCTTT
many	TRBV7-2	TRBD1	TRBJ1-1	CASSTRQGTNTEAFF	TGTGCCAGCAGCACCAGACAGGGAACGAACACTGAAGCTTTCTTT
many	TRBV12-3/TRBV12-4	TRBD1	TRBJ1-3	CASSSTGSGNTIYF	TGTGCCAGCAGTTCGACAGGGTCTGGAAACACCATATATTTT
NA	TRBV2	NA	TRBJ2-2	CASSESLGNTGELFF	TGTGCCAGCAGTGAAAGTTTGGGGAACACCGGGGAGCTGTTTTTT
NA	TRBV5-4	TRBD2	TRBJ2-7	CASSEAGEFDEQYF	TGTGCCAGCAGCGAAGCGGGAGAATTCGACGAGCAGTACTTC
few	TRBV10-3	TRBD1	TRBJ2-5	CAISESQAGQGKETQYF	TGTGCCATCAGTGAGTCGCAGGCGGGACAGGGTAAAGAGACCCAGTACTTC
many	TRBV7-2	NA	TRBJ2-7	CASSLEGWSYEQYF	TGTGCCAGCAGCTTAGAGGGCTGGAGCTACGAGCAGTACTTC
NA	TRBV28	NA	TRBJ2-1	CASQTLLGEQFF	TGTGCCAGCCAGACACTCCTCGGGGAGCAGTTCTTC
many	TRBV27	NA	TRBJ2-1	CASRIQGTHSYNEQFF	TGTGCCAGCAGAATCCAGGGGACACACTCCTACAATGAGCAGTTCTTC
many	TRBV7-2	TRBD2	TRBJ2-7	CASSSTSGYEQYF	TGTGCCAGCAGCTCGACTAGCGGCTACGAGCAGTACTTC
NA	TRBV30	TRBD2	TRBJ2-3	CARSPGLAGGSDTQYF	TGTGCCCGCTCCCCCGGGTTAGCGGGAGGGTCAGATACGCAGTATTTT
many	TRBV28	TRBD1	TRBJ1-5	CASRRTGEYQPQHF	TGTGCCAGCAGGCGGACAGGGGAGTATCAGCCCCAGCATTTT
many	TRBV12-3/TRBV12-4	NA	TRBJ1-5	CASSLRQAKPQHF	TGTGCCAGCAGTCTCCGACAGGCTAAGCCCCAGCATTTT
few	TRBV5-4	TRBD2	TRBJ2-1	CASSLGLAGGQDEQFF	TGTGCCAGCAGCTTGGGGTTAGCGGGGGGGCAGGATGAGCAGTTCTTC
NA	TRBV28	NA	TRBJ1-2	CASSSGFLAYGYTF	TGTGCCAGCAGTTCAGGGTTTCTGGCCTATGGCTACACCTTC
few	TRBV5-1	NA	TRBJ2-7	CASSLETVRSYEQYF	TGCGCCAGCAGCCTGGAGACAGTCCGCTCCTACGAGCAGTACTTC
many	TRBV7-2	TRBD1	TRBJ2-4	CASSYWTGTTGNIQYF	TGTGCCAGCAGCTACTGGACAGGGACCACGGGAAACATTCAGTACTTC
many	TRBV11-2	NA	TRBJ2-2	CASSLTGSTPGELFF	TGTGCCAGCAGCTTAACGGGCTCTACCCCCGGGGAGCTGTTTTTT